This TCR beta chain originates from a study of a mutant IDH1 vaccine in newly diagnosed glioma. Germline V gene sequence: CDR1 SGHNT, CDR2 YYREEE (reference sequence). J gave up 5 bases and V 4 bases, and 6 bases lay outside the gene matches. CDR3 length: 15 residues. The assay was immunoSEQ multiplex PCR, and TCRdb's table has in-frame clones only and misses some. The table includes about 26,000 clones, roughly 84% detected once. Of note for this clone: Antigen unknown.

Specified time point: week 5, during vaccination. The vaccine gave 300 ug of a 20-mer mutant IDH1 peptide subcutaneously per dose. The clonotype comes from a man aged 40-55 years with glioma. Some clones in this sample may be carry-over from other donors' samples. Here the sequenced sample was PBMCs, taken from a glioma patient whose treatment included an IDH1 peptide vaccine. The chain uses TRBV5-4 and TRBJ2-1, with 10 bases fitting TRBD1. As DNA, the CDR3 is TGTGCCAGCAGCCCCCCGGGACAGGGGAACAATGAGCAGTTCTTC. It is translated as CASSPPGQGNNEQFF.